These 7 T cell receptor beta chains came from one sample sequenced in a study of patients and donors after allogeneic stem cell transplantation. TCRdb re-derived calls from the RT-PCR reads in MiXCR, one entry per CDR3 protein. The sample lists roughly 230,000 distinct CDR3 sequences; about 14% were seen once. Sequenced: blood, either unsorted or a sorted T cell fraction (not recorded which). These receptors came from a human donor who was either an allogeneic HSCT recipient or a stem cell or donor lymphocyte infusion donor (not recorded which). It is not recorded whose cells these are; they may come from a transplant donor.

This clonotype came up many times. The gene calls are TRBV12-3 or TRBV12-4 and TRBJ1-2, with 9 bases matching TRBD1. The CDR3 runs to 14 residues. Germline trimming cut 5 bases from V and 8 bases from J; bases unmatched to any gene: 9. CDR3 in amino acids: CASSGTGRSGGYTF. The CDR3 nucleotides read TGTGCCAGCAGTGGGACAGGGAGGTCGGGAGGCTACACCTTC.

A few counts support this clonotype. This chain uses TRBV3-1 with TRBJ2-5; a possible D gene is TRBD2 (6 bases). The germline V and J ends were trimmed by 2 bases and 5 bases, with 15 bases remaining between them. The germline gives CDR1 LGHDT, CDR2 YNNKEL (reference sequence). This CDR3 has 15 residues. CDR3 bases: TGTGCCAGCAGCCAAATTGGAGGGCCGGGGGAGACCCAGTACTTC. Translation: CASSQIGGPGETQYF.

This clonotype occurred many times. This chain joins TRBV12-3 or TRBV12-4 and TRBJ2-7; the match to TRBD2 covers 9 bases. V shed 0 bases, J shed 3 bases, and the junction held 9 bases outside the gene matches. The CDR3 is made up of 17 amino acids. The CDR3 nucleotides are TGTGCCAGCAGTTTAGCATTCGGCGGGAGGGCCCGCTACGAGCAGTACTTC. Encoded protein: CASSLAFGGRARYEQYF.

The chain is built from TRBV3-1 and TRBJ1-2; maybe TRBD1 (5 bases). The length of the CDR3 is 15 residues. Germline CDR1 LGHDT, CDR2 YNNKEL (reference sequence). The V gene lost 3 bases and the J gene lost 4 bases, with 15 bases spanning the gap. The CDR3 is CASSQPGRATYGYTF. CDR3 sequence (DNA): TGTGCCAGCAGCCAGCCGGGACGGGCCACCTATGGCTACACCTTC.

This chain links TRBV11-3 with TRBJ2-1; perhaps TRBD1 as D (6 bases). CDR3 size: 15 residues. Looked up from germline, CDR1 is SGHNT and CDR2 is YENEEA. The V end was cut by 2 bases, the J end by 2 bases, with 10 bases between. CDR3 sequence reads: CASSLITGTYNEQFF. The CDR3 DNA reads as TGTGCCAGCAGCTTAATTACAGGGACCTACAATGAGCAGTTCTTC.

This clonotype showed up many times. This sequence joins TRBV1 and TRBJ1-4; the table calls TRBD1, which could not be checked here. TRBV1 is a documented pseudogene. This CDR3 region has 19 residues. This chain's CDR3 is CTSSQEFQGGGVIREKLFF. CDR3 coding DNA: TGCACCAGCAGCCAAGAATTCCAGGGGGGCGGAGTGATTAGAGAAAAACTGTTTTTT.

This chain's CDR3 is CSADQETQYF. The CDR3 coding sequence is TGCAGTGCGGACCAAGAGACCCAGTACTTC. The rearrangement uses TRBV20-1 and TRBJ2-5, with D unresolved. V lost 6 bases, J lost 0 bases, and 2 bases lay in between. Germline values: CDR1 DFQATT, CDR2 SNEGSKA (reference sequence). The CDR3 consists of 10 residues.